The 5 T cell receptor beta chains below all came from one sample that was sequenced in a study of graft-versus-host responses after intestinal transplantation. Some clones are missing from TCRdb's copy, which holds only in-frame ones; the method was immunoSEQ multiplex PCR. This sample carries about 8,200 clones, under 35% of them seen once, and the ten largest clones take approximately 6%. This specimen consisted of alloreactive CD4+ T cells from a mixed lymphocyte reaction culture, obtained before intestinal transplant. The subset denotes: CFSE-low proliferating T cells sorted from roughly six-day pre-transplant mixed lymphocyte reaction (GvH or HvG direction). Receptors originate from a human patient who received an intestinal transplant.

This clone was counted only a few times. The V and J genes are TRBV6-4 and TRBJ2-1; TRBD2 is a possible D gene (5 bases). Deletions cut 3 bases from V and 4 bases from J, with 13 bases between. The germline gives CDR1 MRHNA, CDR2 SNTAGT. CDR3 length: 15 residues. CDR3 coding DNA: TGTGCCAGCAGTGAACGGAGCGCGGGTTACAATGAGCAGTTCTTC. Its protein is CASSERSAGYNEQFF.

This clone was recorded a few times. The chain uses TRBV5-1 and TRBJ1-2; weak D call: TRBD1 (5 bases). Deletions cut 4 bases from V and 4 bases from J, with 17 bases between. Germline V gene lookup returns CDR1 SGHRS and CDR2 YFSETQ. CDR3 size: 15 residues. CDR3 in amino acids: CASSPGGGILYGYTF. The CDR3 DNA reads TGCGCCAGCAGCCCCGGTGGGGGGATCCTCTATGGCTACACCTTC.

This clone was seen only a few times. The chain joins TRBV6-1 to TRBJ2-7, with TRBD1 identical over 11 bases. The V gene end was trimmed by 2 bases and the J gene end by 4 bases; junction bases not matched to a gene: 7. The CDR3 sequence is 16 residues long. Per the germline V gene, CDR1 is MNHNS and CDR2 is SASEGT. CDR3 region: CASSEWGTGGGYEQYF. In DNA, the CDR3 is TGTGCCAGCAGTGAATGGGGGACAGGGGGAGGGTACGAGCAGTACTTC.

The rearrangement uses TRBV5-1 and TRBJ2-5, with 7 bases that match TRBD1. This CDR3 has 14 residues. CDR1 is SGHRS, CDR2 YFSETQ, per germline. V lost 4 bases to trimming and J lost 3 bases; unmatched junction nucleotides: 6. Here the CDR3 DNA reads TGCGCCAGCAGCCGAGGGACAGCGAAAGAGACCCAGTACTTC. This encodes CASSRGTAKETQYF.

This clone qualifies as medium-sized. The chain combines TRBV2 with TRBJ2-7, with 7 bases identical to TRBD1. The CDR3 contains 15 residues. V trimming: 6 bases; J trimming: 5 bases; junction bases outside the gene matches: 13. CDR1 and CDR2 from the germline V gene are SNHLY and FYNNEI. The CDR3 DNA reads TGTGCCAGCAGGGATAGACAGGGTAACAGGGACGAGCAGTACTTC. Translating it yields CASRDRQGNRDEQYF.